The clone carrying this T cell receptor (beta chain) has only a few counts. The antigen remains unidentified. The sample originates from a study of tumor-infiltrating lymphocytes in primary liver carcinoma. Study in general: The patients comprised men and women between the ages of 30 and 69 years. Tumor staging was T1-T3 N0M0; sizes spanned about 4.2 to 11 cm across.

Extraction of RNA together with DNA used 20-30 mg of unsorted bulk tissue. Surgical resection treated primary liver carcinoma in the patients. Study outcomes and limitations: Lesser overlap characterized tumor-adjacent and tumor-blood pairs relative to tumor region pairs.

Trimming took 8 bases from V and 2 from J, leaving 13 bases between them. The CDR3 consists of 14 residues. CDR1 and CDR2 from the germline V gene are KGHDR and SFDVKD. Constant-region priming of approximately 500 ng total RNA yielded TCR beta cDNA. Amplification in three nested multiplex PCR rounds with slightly modified ARM-PCR gave rise to TCR beta libraries. The first two PCR rounds used TRBV1-TRBV30 primers with a Cbeta primer, 10 cycles each. TCRdb re-called the multiplex PCR reads with MiXCR, one entry per CDR3 protein. In the table there are 90,000 to 100,000 distinct CDR3 sequences, around two thirds of which are singletons.

This receptor was identified in an older woman with primary liver carcinoma and hepatitis B virus infection. The chain has TRBV24-1 and TRBJ2-3; the D gene could be TRBD1 or TRBD2 (5 bases each). The sample taken for sequencing was liver tumor tissue from sampling region 5. As for subset: tumor region T5, tumor centre. DNA for the CDR3: TGTGCCACCAAGGGACGGGTAGCCACAGATACGCAGTATTTT. This translates into CATKGRVATDTQYF.